This T cell receptor (beta chain) was identified during a study of T cell clones after liver transplantation. Study context: Three of the eight recipients were HCV-positive; the rest had non-autoimmune, non-viral transplant indications.

Comments on this clone: The antigen remains unidentified.

The data were produced by immunoSEQ multiplex PCR, yet TCRdb's version contains in-frame clones alone and is incomplete. The sample has around 100,000 clones, around 80% seen once. Sorting of unstimulated PBMCs yielded separate CD3+CD4+ and CD3+CD8+ fractions. General study results and limits: Low donor cell numbers restricted donor-reactive repertoire measurement in a couple of subjects. Graft donor-reactive T cells may have migrated into the graft rather than being deleted.

V gave up 7 bases and J gave up 8 bases; unmatched junction bases: 17. This CDR3 has 15 residues. The germline V gene has CDR1 SGHNT and CDR2 YYREEE (reference sequence). This sequence was found in a human patient who received a liver transplant. A subset of T cells may come from the graft donor. This material consisted of CD4+ T cells from blood, taken around 50 months after liver transplant. This chain joins TRBV5-4 and TRBJ1-2; 7 nucleotides align to TRBD1. The CDR3 spells CASRTLGVEGAGYTF. CDR3 in DNA: TGTGCCAGCCGCACCCTTGGGGTTGAGGGGGCCGGCTACACCTTC.